The present entry profiles one T cell receptor (beta chain) with its context. Study processing details: It was from reference gene primer amplification that nucleated cell counts were estimated. Using immunoSEQ multiplex PCR, the repertoire was profiled, and TCRdb retains in-frame clones only, with some absent. V, J and clone size are taken as reported in that table, and D and trimming were inferred from the DNA itself. The sample lists more than 50,000 clones, around 83% seen once, with about 2% in the top ten. CDR3 length equals 15 residues. V gave up 2 bases and J gave up 3 bases; unmatched junction bases: 3. Looked up from germline, CDR1 is MDHEN and CDR2 is SYDVKM. This sample is part of a study of blood T cell repertoires in COVID-19. Study summary: COVID-19 samples collected from the United States, Italy and Spain covered acute and convalescent phases. Sources were T cells, B-cell-depleted T cells, or PBMCs; the material itself was cDNA or gDNA.

The specimen was peripheral blood. The rearrangement links TRBV28 to TRBJ1-1; TRBD1 matches at 10 bases. This receptor was obtained from a woman aged 55-70 years with acute or convalescent COVID-19. CDR3 amino acids: CASSLGDRGHTEAFF. The CDR3 DNA reads as TGTGCCAGCAGTTTAGGGGACAGGGGCCACACTGAAGCTTTCTTT.